This entry is about one T cell receptor (beta chain). Its antigen is as yet unknown. This record comes from a study of identical twins. General study findings and limits: Reduced insertions were recorded for abundant cord blood beta clonotypes, with no such pattern in memory repertoires. The analysis was cross-sectional rather than longitudinal within donors. Beta out-of-frame sequences showed weaker excess sharing between twins.

Each cDNA held unique molecular identifiers, and template switching gave it a universal primer site. TCRdb fed the 5' RACE reads into MiXCR, producing one record per CDR3 protein. Altogether about 1.7 million distinct CDR3 sequences are present, about 32% being singletons, with the ten largest covering about 0.25%. This CDR3 is built from 13 residues. The germline CDR1 and CDR2 sequences are SQVTM and ANQGSEA. The sequencing input was cord blood. This sequence was found in a newborn girl in good health. The chain is built from TRBV29-1 and TRBJ2-1, with a tentative D call TRBD1 (6 bases). The end of the DNA fits TRBJ2-7 better, so the J call may be wrong. Here the CDR3 reads CSGVGASYNEQYF. The CDR3 DNA follows: TGCAGCGGAGTGGGGGCCTCCTACAATGAGCAGTACTTC.